Listed below are T cell receptor beta chains from one sample, sequenced in a study of T cells of healthy individuals. One entry per CDR3 protein, called by TCRdb with MiXCR from the 5' RACE reads. The sample carries 75,000 to 95,000 distinct CDR3 sequences, about 5.5% recorded once. These receptors originate from a female donor in good health. The CDR3 runs from the conserved cysteine through the conserved F or W. Each record gives: clone size, J gene, V gene, D gene, CDR3 DNA, CDR3 protein. A D gene is named only where the DNA matches it firmly. Size is stated as how often the clone was seen (once, few, many) or a class if it is expanded.

size: few; J: TRBJ1-1; V: TRBV12-3/TRBV12-4; D: -; DNA: TGTGCCAGCAGTTTTACGGCCCCGAACACTGAAGCTTTCTTT; CDR3: CASSFTAPNTEAFF
size: many; J: TRBJ2-1; V: TRBV7-2; D: TRBD1; DNA: TGTGCCAGCAGCCACAGGGGAGTTGAGCAGTTCTTC; CDR3: CASSHRGVEQFF
size: few; J: TRBJ2-1; V: TRBV5-6; D: TRBD2; DNA: TGTGCCAGCAGACCAGTAGCGGGATCGGGGTACAATGAGCAGTTCTTC; CDR3: CASRPVAGSGYNEQFF
size: many; J: TRBJ1-2; V: TRBV7-2; D: -; DNA: TGTGCCAGCAGCTTAGATGCACGGACCTACTATGGCTACACCTTC; CDR3: CASSLDARTYYGYTF
size: few; J: TRBJ1-1; V: TRBV4-3; D: -; DNA: TGCGCCAGCAGCCAAGGTAACGGAAAGGGCTTGATGAACACTGAAGCTTTCTTT; CDR3: CASSQGNGKGLMNTEAFF
size: many; J: TRBJ2-2; V: TRBV7-2; D: -; DNA: TGTGCCAGCAGCTTATTCAGGGTCGCGGCCGGGGAGCTGTTTTTT; CDR3: CASSLFRVAAGELFF
size: many; J: TRBJ1-5; V: TRBV6-2/TRBV6-3; D: -; DNA: TGTGCCAGCAGCCTCAGCGTGGATCAGCCCCAGCATTTT; CDR3: CASSLSVDQPQHF
size: many; J: TRBJ2-3; V: TRBV6-2/TRBV6-3; D: TRBD1; DNA: TGTGCCAGCAGTTACTCAGTCTCGGGACAGGGCACAGATACGCAGTATTTT; CDR3: CASSYSVSGQGTDTQYF
size: many; J: TRBJ2-7; V: TRBV4-1; D: -; DNA: TGCGCCAGCAGCCAAGTAACGGATGGGGGTTTCCACGAGCAGTACTTC; CDR3: CASSQVTDGGFHEQYF
size: few; J: TRBJ1-1; V: TRBV3-1; D: -; DNA: TGTGCCAGCAGCCAAGATATCGGGAGGAACACTGAAGCTTTCTTT; CDR3: CASSQDIGRNTEAFF